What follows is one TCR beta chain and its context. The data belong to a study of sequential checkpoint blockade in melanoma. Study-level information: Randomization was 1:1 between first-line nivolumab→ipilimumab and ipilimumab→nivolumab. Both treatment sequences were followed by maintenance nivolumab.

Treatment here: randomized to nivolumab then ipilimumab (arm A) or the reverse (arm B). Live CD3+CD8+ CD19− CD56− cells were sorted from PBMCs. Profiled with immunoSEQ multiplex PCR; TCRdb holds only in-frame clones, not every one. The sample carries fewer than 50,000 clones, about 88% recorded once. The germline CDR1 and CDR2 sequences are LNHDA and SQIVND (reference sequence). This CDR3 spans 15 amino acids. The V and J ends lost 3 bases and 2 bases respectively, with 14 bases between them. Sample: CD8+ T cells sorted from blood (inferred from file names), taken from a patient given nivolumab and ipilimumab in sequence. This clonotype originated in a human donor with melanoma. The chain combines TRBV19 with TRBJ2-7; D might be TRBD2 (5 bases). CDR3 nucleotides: TGTGCCAGTAGTATGGGCGGCGGGCCCGCCTACGAGCAGTACTTC. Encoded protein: CASSMGGGPAYEQYF.